One sample yielded the 9 T cell receptor beta chains listed below, sequenced in a study of CD8 T cells in ankylosing spondylitis. TCRdb re-called the 5' RACE reads with MiXCR, one entry per CDR3 protein. The top ten hold 0.95% to 1.4% of the sample, which has about 360,000 distinct CDR3 sequences, roughly 15% seen once. Specimen: blood, either unsorted or a sorted T cell fraction (not recorded which). The receptors shown here come from a male donor with ankylosing spondylitis or in good health (not recorded which).

The chain combines TRBV3-1 with TRBJ2-1, with 10 bases fitting TRBD2. After removal of 1 base from V and 8 bases from J, the junction contained 8 bases not matched to a gene. The germline V gene has CDR1 LGHDT and CDR2 YNNKEL (reference sequence). CDR3 length equals 16 residues. The CDR3: CASSQGAGGPSHEQFF. Written as DNA, the CDR3 is TGTGCCAGCAGCCAAGGAGCGGGGGGGCCGAGTCATGAGCAGTTCTTC.

This clonotype occurred many times. The rearrangement links TRBV20-1 to TRBJ1-1; 7 positions agree with TRBD1. The J segment lost 3 bases and the V segment lost 1 base, leaving 8 bases of the junction unmatched. CDR1 is DFQATT and CDR2 is SNEGSKA in the germline V gene (reference sequence). This CDR3 comprises 15 residues. The CDR3 protein is CSARGGDSLYTEAFF. CDR3 nucleotides: TGCAGTGCTAGAGGAGGGGACAGCCTATACACTGAAGCTTTCTTT.

This clonotype was seen more than once but under ten times. The CDR3 DNA is TGCAGTGCTCTGAGGGGGGCGGGCACTGAAGCTTTCTTT. This sequence encodes CSALRGAGTEAFF. The chain joins TRBV20-1 to TRBJ1-1; D is perhaps TRBD1 (6 bases). Trimming cost V 5 bases and J 4 bases, with 14 bases left between them. CDR1 DFQATT and CDR2 SNEGSKA come from the germline V gene (reference sequence). The length of the CDR3 is 13 residues.

In this sample, this clonotype turned up many times. The chain links TRBV5-1 to TRBJ2-7; unclear D gene. There are 16 residues in the CDR3. The germline V and J ends were trimmed by 2 bases and 0 bases, with 15 bases remaining between them. Germline V gene lookup returns CDR1 SGHRS and CDR2 YFSETQ. DNA for the CDR3: TGCGCCAGCAGCTTCTCGACTGGCCAGAGCTCCTACGAGCAGTACTTC. Translated, it gives CASSFSTGQSSYEQYF.

This clonotype was seen more than once but under ten times. This sequence joins TRBV12-3 or TRBV12-4 and TRBJ2-5; D uncertain. V shed 7 bases and J shed 7 bases, with 19 bases lying between them. The CDR3 runs 14 residues. CDR3 sequence (DNA): TGTGCCAGCACCCATAGGGCGCCCCGAGGGACCCAGTACTTC. Its protein product is CASTHRAPRGTQYF.

This clonotype was counted only a few times. This rearrangement joins TRBV3-1 to TRBJ2-1; D uncertain. Trimming cost V 4 bases and J 0 bases, with 13 bases left between them. This CDR3 is 16 amino acids long. Germline V gene lookup returns CDR1 LGHDT and CDR2 YNNKEL (reference sequence). CDR3 coding DNA: TGTGCCAGCAGCCCACCACTCGCCAGCTCCTACAATGAGCAGTTCTTC. As protein: CASSPPLASSYNEQFF.

This clonotype turned up a few times. V is TRBV7-9 and J is TRBJ1-5; tentative D call: TRBD1 (6 bases). Per germline, CDR1 SEHNR and CDR2 FQNEAQ (reference sequence). Trimming removed 3 bases from V and 4 bases from J, with 13 bases in between. The CDR3 has 15 amino acids. CDR3 residues: CASSLGGGRNQPQHF. The CDR3 bases are TGTGCCAGCAGCTTGGGGGGGGGGCGGAATCAGCCCCAGCATTTT. The full variable domain, completed using reference TRBV7-9 and TRBJ1-5, is DTGVSQNPRHKITKRGQNVTFRCDPISEHNRLYWYRQTLGQGPEFLTYFQNEAQLEKSRLLSDRFSAERPKGSFSTLEIQRTEQGDSAMYLCASSLGGGRNQPQHFGDGTRLSIL.

There are a few counts of this clonotype. The rearrangement links TRBV9 to TRBJ2-7; 13 nucleotides match TRBD2. V gave up 2 bases and J gave up 7 bases; unmatched junction bases: 6. The CDR3 has 15 amino acids. The germline CDR1 and CDR2 sequences are SGDLS and YYNGEE. CDR3 protein: CASSVTSGLAGEQYF. As DNA, the CDR3 is TGTGCCAGCAGCGTCACCTCGGGACTAGCGGGGGAGCAGTACTTC. The full variable domain, in which reference TRBV9 and TRBJ2-7 provide the parts outside the CDR3, is DSGVTQTPKHLITATGQRVTLRCSPRSGDLSVYWYQQSLDQGLQFLIQYYNGEERAKGNILERFSAQQFPDLHSELNLSSLELGDSALYFCASSVTSGLAGEQYFGPGTRLTVT.

As to this clonotype: The junction departs from the called germline gene at one end, perhaps through a read error. The chain joins TRBV20-1 to TRBJ1-1, with a possible D match to TRBD1 (5 bases). The germline V gene has CDR1 DFQATT and CDR2 SNEGSKA (reference sequence). The CDR3 length is 14 residues. CDR3 nucleotide sequence: TGCAGTGCCAGAGCCCGTTCGGGGCGAACTGAAGCTTTCTTT. It is translated as CSARARSGRTEAFF.